The rows below give T cell receptor beta chains drawn from one sample of a study of human T cells and chemical hapten exposure. TCRdb re-called the RACE reads through MiXCR, storing one row per CDR3 protein. The sample lists approximately 110,000 distinct CDR3 sequences, approximately 9.9% occurring once. Sample: whole blood, taken in connection with sensitization to the hapten diphenylcyclopropenone (DPC). These receptors were collected from a woman between 35 and 50 years old with alopecia areata. Some clones in this sample may be carry-over from other donors' samples. The CDR3 runs from the conserved cysteine through the conserved F or W. Each record gives: V gene, J gene, D gene, clone size, CDR3 DNA, CDR3 protein. A D gene is named only where the DNA matches it firmly. Expanded clones are given a class, and other clones once, few, many or no size at all.

v_gene: TRBV7-3
j_gene: TRBJ2-2
d_gene: TRBD2
abundance: many
CDR3nt: TGTGCCAGCAGCTTAATAGCGGGGATGGACACCGGGGAGCTGTTTTTT
CDR3aa: CASSLIAGMDTGELFF

v_gene: TRBV28
j_gene: TRBJ1-2
d_gene: -
abundance: few
CDR3nt: TGTGCCAGCAGTCCGGCCGGGACACGGGCCGGTGGCTACACCTTC
CDR3aa: CASSPAGTRAGGYTF

v_gene: TRBV5-6
j_gene: TRBJ2-5
d_gene: -
abundance: many
CDR3nt: TGTGCCAGCAGCCGATCCGGACAGCCGACTGGGACCCAGTACTTC
CDR3aa: CASSRSGQPTGTQYF

v_gene: TRBV7-3
j_gene: TRBJ2-2
d_gene: -
abundance: many
CDR3nt: TGTGCCAGCAGCTCCCCCCGGCAGGGAGGTACCGGGGAGCTGTTTTTT
CDR3aa: CASSSPRQGGTGELFF

v_gene: TRBV11-2
j_gene: TRBJ2-7
d_gene: -
abundance: many
CDR3nt: TGTGCCAGCAGCTTTACAGGGTCCTACGAGCAGTACTTC
CDR3aa: CASSFTGSYEQYF

v_gene: TRBV7-6
j_gene: TRBJ2-3
d_gene: TRBD2
abundance: -
CDR3nt: TGTGCCAGCAGCTGGAGTTTTAGCGGGAGCACAGATACGCAGTATTTT
CDR3aa: CASSWSFSGSTDTQYF

v_gene: TRBV3-1
j_gene: TRBJ2-7
d_gene: TRBD2
abundance: -
CDR3nt: TGTGCCAGCAGCCTTGGACTAGCGGGGGTCTACGAGCAGTACTTC
CDR3aa: CASSLGLAGVYEQYF

v_gene: TRBV3-1
j_gene: TRBJ2-1
d_gene: -
abundance: many
CDR3nt: TGTGCCAGCAGCCAAGCTGTGACGGGGGGCGAGCAGTTCTTC
CDR3aa: CASSQAVTGGEQFF

v_gene: TRBV6-6
j_gene: TRBJ2-3
d_gene: -
abundance: -
CDR3nt: TGTGCCAGCAGTACACCGGGACCAAGAACAGATACGCAGTATTTT
CDR3aa: CASSTPGPRTDTQYF

v_gene: TRBV10-3
j_gene: TRBJ2-7
d_gene: -
abundance: many
CDR3nt: TGTGCCATCAGTGAGGCTGCGAATTCCTACGAGCAGTACTTC
CDR3aa: CAISEAANSYEQYF

v_gene: TRBV12-3/TRBV12-4
j_gene: TRBJ2-3
d_gene: -
abundance: many
CDR3nt: TGTGCCAGCTCTGGGGGGTCTAGCACAGATACGCAGTATTTT
CDR3aa: CASSGGSSTDTQYF

v_gene: TRBV5-1
j_gene: TRBJ2-1
d_gene: -
abundance: -
CDR3nt: TGCGCCAGCACCCACGGTTGGAATGAGCAGTTCTTC
CDR3aa: CASTHGWNEQFF

v_gene: TRBV7-2
j_gene: TRBJ2-2
d_gene: -
abundance: many
CDR3nt: TGTGCCAGCAGCTTAGGGGTAGGGAATACCGGGGAGCTGTTTTTT
CDR3aa: CASSLGVGNTGELFF

v_gene: TRBV12-3/TRBV12-4
j_gene: TRBJ2-7
d_gene: -
abundance: many
CDR3nt: TGTGCCAGCAGCCGTGGCTCCTACGAGCAGTACTTC
CDR3aa: CASSRGSYEQYF

v_gene: TRBV5-5
j_gene: TRBJ2-5
d_gene: TRBD2
abundance: few
CDR3nt: TGTGCCAGCAGCTCCTTAGCGGGGGGCCTACAAGAGACCCAGTACTTC
CDR3aa: CASSSLAGGLQETQYF

v_gene: TRBV14
j_gene: TRBJ2-3
d_gene: -
abundance: many
CDR3nt: TGTGCCAGCAGCCCCTGGCCAGATACGCAGTATTTT
CDR3aa: CASSPWPDTQYF

v_gene: TRBV6-1
j_gene: TRBJ2-5
d_gene: -
abundance: few
CDR3nt: TGTGCCAGCAGCGACGGCCTCCTCCTAGAGACCCAGTACTTC
CDR3aa: CASSDGLLLETQYF

v_gene: TRBV7-8
j_gene: TRBJ1-4
d_gene: -
abundance: -
CDR3nt: TGTGCCAGCAGAGGGGGGTTTAATGAAAAACTGTTTTTT
CDR3aa: CASRGGFNEKLFF

v_gene: TRBV20-1
j_gene: TRBJ2-3
d_gene: TRBD2
abundance: many
CDR3nt: TGCAGTGCCGGACTAGCGGGCTCCACAGATACGCAGTATTTT
CDR3aa: CSAGLAGSTDTQYF

v_gene: TRBV11-2
j_gene: TRBJ2-7
d_gene: -
abundance: -
CDR3nt: TGTGCCAGCAGCCAACCCCGGGGCCTTGCCTACGAGCAGTACTTC
CDR3aa: CASSQPRGLAYEQYF

v_gene: TRBV6-1
j_gene: TRBJ2-1
d_gene: -
abundance: -
CDR3nt: TGTGCCAGCAGCCCGGACAGTCTGGCCAATGAGCAGTTCTTC
CDR3aa: CASSPDSLANEQFF

v_gene: TRBV25-1
j_gene: TRBJ2-4
d_gene: TRBD1
abundance: few
CDR3nt: TGTGCCAGCAGTGGTCCCCGGACAGGGGCCAAAAACATTCAGTACTTC
CDR3aa: CASSGPRTGAKNIQYF

v_gene: TRBV6-5
j_gene: TRBJ1-6
d_gene: -
abundance: -
CDR3nt: TGTGCCAGCAGACTCGGACTCGGTTCACCCCTCCACTTT
CDR3aa: CASRLGLGSPLHF

v_gene: TRBV19
j_gene: TRBJ2-3
d_gene: -
abundance: -
CDR3nt: TGTGCCAGTAGTATCCCCCCGCCGAGGGGCAGCGCAGATACGCAGTATTTT
CDR3aa: CASSIPPPRGSADTQYF

v_gene: TRBV4-2
j_gene: TRBJ1-2
d_gene: -
abundance: many
CDR3nt: TGTGCCAGCAGCCGCGACGGGCAGGCGAACTATGGCTACACCTTC
CDR3aa: CASSRDGQANYGYTF

v_gene: TRBV7-9
j_gene: TRBJ2-7
d_gene: TRBD1
abundance: many
CDR3nt: TGTGCCAGCAGCCGCAGGGACAGGGCCTACGAGCAGTACTTC
CDR3aa: CASSRRDRAYEQYF

v_gene: TRBV29-1
j_gene: TRBJ2-3
d_gene: -
abundance: -
CDR3nt: TGCAGCGTTGAATGGCAGGGGCATAGCACAGATACGCAGTATTTT
CDR3aa: CSVEWQGHSTDTQYF

v_gene: TRBV7-2
j_gene: TRBJ2-7
d_gene: -
abundance: few
CDR3nt: TGTGCCAGCTCGAGGGACTCAACAAACTACGAGCAGTACTTC
CDR3aa: CASSRDSTNYEQYF

v_gene: TRBV12-3/TRBV12-4
j_gene: TRBJ2-2
d_gene: -
abundance: many
CDR3nt: TGTGCCAGCAGCCCAGCCGGGGAGCTGTTTTTT
CDR3aa: CASSPAGELFF

v_gene: TRBV6-5
j_gene: TRBJ2-7
d_gene: TRBD2
abundance: -
CDR3nt: TGTGCCAGCAGCCGCCGACTAGCAACCTACGAGCAGTACTTC
CDR3aa: CASSRRLATYEQYF

v_gene: TRBV5-1
j_gene: TRBJ1-4
d_gene: -
abundance: -
CDR3nt: TGCGCCAGCAGCCCACAGGGCAATGAAAAACTGTTTTTT
CDR3aa: CASSPQGNEKLFF

v_gene: TRBV28
j_gene: TRBJ1-6
d_gene: -
abundance: many
CDR3nt: TGTGCCAGCAGGACCGCAGGGGAAGCCCTCCACTTT
CDR3aa: CASRTAGEALHF

v_gene: TRBV25-1
j_gene: TRBJ1-2
d_gene: -
abundance: few
CDR3nt: TGTGCCAGCAGTCCTCCCAGGGACTATGGCTACACCTTC
CDR3aa: CASSPPRDYGYTF

v_gene: TRBV12-5
j_gene: TRBJ1-1
d_gene: -
abundance: many
CDR3nt: TGTGCTAGTGCCTCCCCCCAGGGGCTTTACCCGCCTGAAGCTTTCTTT
CDR3aa: CASASPQGLYPPEAFF

v_gene: TRBV5-1
j_gene: TRBJ2-3
d_gene: -
abundance: few
CDR3nt: TGCGCCAGCAGCCGCCGGCCGGACACAGATACGCAGTATTTT
CDR3aa: CASSRRPDTDTQYF

v_gene: TRBV4-3
j_gene: TRBJ1-4
d_gene: -
abundance: few
CDR3nt: TGCGCCAGCAGCTCCACCGGGACGGTAGATGAAAAACTGTTTTTT
CDR3aa: CASSSTGTVDEKLFF

v_gene: TRBV12-3/TRBV12-4
j_gene: TRBJ2-1
d_gene: TRBD1
abundance: many
CDR3nt: TGTGCCAGCAGTGCCCGGTCAGGGGGCGCTTACAATGAGCAGTTCTTC
CDR3aa: CASSARSGGAYNEQFF

v_gene: TRBV12-3/TRBV12-4
j_gene: TRBJ1-4
d_gene: TRBD1
abundance: -
CDR3nt: TGTGCCAGCAGTTTGAGGCGACAGGGGCGCCGAACTCTAAAACTGTTTTTT
CDR3aa: CASSLRRQGRRTLKLFF

v_gene: TRBV11-3
j_gene: TRBJ1-4
d_gene: TRBD1
abundance: few
CDR3nt: TGTGCCAGCAGCTTAGGCACAGGGGGCGTGGATGAAAAACTGTTTTTT
CDR3aa: CASSLGTGGVDEKLFF

v_gene: TRBV7-8
j_gene: TRBJ2-7
d_gene: TRBD2
abundance: few
CDR3nt: TGTGCCAGCAGCACTAGCGGCGGCTACGAGCAGTACTTC
CDR3aa: CASSTSGGYEQYF

v_gene: TRBV6-2/TRBV6-3
j_gene: TRBJ2-1
d_gene: TRBD2
abundance: -
CDR3nt: TGTGCCAGCAGGACTAGCAGCGATGAGCAGTTCTTC
CDR3aa: CASRTSSDEQFF

v_gene: TRBV2
j_gene: TRBJ2-6
d_gene: -
abundance: once
CDR3nt: TGTGCCACTCGCCTGTCTGGGGCCAACGTCCTGACTTTC
CDR3aa: CATRLSGANVLTF

v_gene: TRBV3-1
j_gene: TRBJ1-2
d_gene: -
abundance: many
CDR3nt: TGTGCCAGCAGCCCCCAGGGCCGGACGCTTTTTAGCTACACCTTC
CDR3aa: CASSPQGRTLFSYTF

v_gene: TRBV20-1
j_gene: TRBJ2-3
d_gene: -
abundance: few
CDR3nt: TGCAGTGCTAGAGGCGGCCTCTCCACAGATACGCAGTATTTT
CDR3aa: CSARGGLSTDTQYF

v_gene: TRBV6-6
j_gene: TRBJ2-7
d_gene: -
abundance: many
CDR3nt: TGTGCCACCCAGGGAGGGGGATTACCCCACGAGCAGTACTTC
CDR3aa: CATQGGGLPHEQYF

v_gene: TRBV2
j_gene: TRBJ1-5
d_gene: -
abundance: few
CDR3nt: TGTGCCAGCAGGGCAGGGAGGAGTCAGCCCCAGCATTTT
CDR3aa: CASRAGRSQPQHF

v_gene: TRBV12-3/TRBV12-4
j_gene: TRBJ2-3
d_gene: -
abundance: -
CDR3nt: TGTGCCAGCAGTTGGGGGGGCGGCACAGATACGCAGTATTTT
CDR3aa: CASSWGGGTDTQYF

v_gene: TRBV10-3
j_gene: TRBJ2-5
d_gene: -
abundance: many
CDR3nt: TGTGCCACCAGGGATATGGGGTCAGAGACCCAGTACTTC
CDR3aa: CATRDMGSETQYF

v_gene: TRBV19
j_gene: TRBJ2-5
d_gene: -
abundance: many
CDR3nt: TGTGCCAGTAGTATAATGGCGGGGGCTTCCCAAGAGACCCAGTACTTC
CDR3aa: CASSIMAGASQETQYF

v_gene: TRBV27
j_gene: TRBJ2-7
d_gene: -
abundance: many
CDR3nt: TGTGCCAGCAGTCCCGCCACAGCCTACGAGCAGTACTTC
CDR3aa: CASSPATAYEQYF

v_gene: TRBV5-1
j_gene: TRBJ1-1
d_gene: TRBD1
abundance: -
CDR3nt: TGCGCCAGCAGCTTGGGGGACAGGGGGCATCGGGCTGAAGCTTTCTTT
CDR3aa: CASSLGDRGHRAEAFF

v_gene: TRBV20-1
j_gene: TRBJ1-3
d_gene: -
abundance: -
CDR3nt: TGCAGTGCCAGACCCCAGGGAAACACCATATATTTT
CDR3aa: CSARPQGNTIYF